Below are 26 T cell receptor beta chains sequenced from a single sample in a study of T cells in Graves' hyperthyroidism and ophthalmopathy. Amplification targeted TCR beta CDR3 regions from RNA transcripts. Initially, a first-round RT-PCR of the TCR CDR3 employed the HTBI primer set. TCRdb itself ran the multiplex PCR reads through MiXCR, one entry per CDR3 protein. The data contain approximately 520,000 distinct CDR3 sequences, less than 25% of them singletons. Material for sequencing was blood. These receptors were collected from a man between 18 and 35 years old with Graves' hyperthyroidism.

This clonotype occurred a few times. J is TRBJ2-7 and V is TRBV29-1; D may be TRBD1 (6 bases). The germline V gene encodes CDR1 SQVTM and CDR2 ANQGSEA. Trimming left V 4 bases short and J 7 bases short, with 8 bases between. The CDR3 is 10 residues long. This CDR3 is CSVGGLEQYF. The CDR3, as DNA: TGCAGCGTTGGGGGGCTTGAGCAGTACTTC.

This clonotype was recorded at least ten times. V and J are TRBV28 and TRBJ1-1; D not certain. The length of the CDR3 is 13 residues. Trimming removed 7 bases at V and 5 bases at J, with 14 bases between. Germline V gene lookup returns CDR1 MDHEN and CDR2 SYDVKM. DNA for the CDR3: TGTGCCAGCAAATTACACGGTAGAACTGAAGCTTTCTTT. This codes for CASKLHGRTEAFF.

This clonotype was recorded at least ten times. The gene calls are TRBV24-1 and TRBJ1-1; weak D call: TRBD1 (6 bases). V was pared by 1 base and J by 1 base, with 12 bases between. The germline gives CDR1 KGHDR, CDR2 SFDVKD. This CDR3 has 16 amino acids. CDR3 sequence (DNA): TGTGCCACCAGTGATTTAGGGGGGACACCGAACACTGAAGCTTTCTTT. As protein: CATSDLGGTPNTEAFF.

This clonotype was seen repeatedly, ten times or more. The genes are TRBV5-1 and TRBJ1-5, with D unclear. Germline CDR1 reads SGHRS; CDR2 reads YFSETQ. This CDR3 comprises 16 residues. Deletions cut 3 bases from V and 4 bases from J, with 17 bases between. CDR3 sequence: CASSYPRVGPNQPQHF. CDR3 nucleotide sequence: TGCGCCAGCAGCTACCCTCGTGTTGGGCCAAATCAGCCCCAGCATTTT.

Points on this clonotype: One base away lies a much larger clone, so this may be a sequencing read error. V usage is TRBV6-2 or TRBV6-3 and J usage is TRBJ2-1; a possible D gene is TRBD1 (6 bases). Looked up from germline, CDR1 is MNHEY and CDR2 is SVGEGT. The CDR3 has 14 amino acids. The chain's CDR3 is CASSYFGQNNEKFF. CDR3 sequence (DNA): TGTGCCAGCAGTTACTTTGGACAGAACAATGAGAAGTTCTTC.

This clonotype was picked up many times. This CDR3 is CASSQGVGNIQYF. The CDR3 nucleotides read TGTGCCAGCAGTCAGGGGGTTGGAAACATTCAGTACTTC. The rearrangement uses TRBV6-1 and TRBJ2-4, with 7 bases that match TRBD1. The CDR3 extends over 13 amino acids. Germline CDR1 reads MNHNS; CDR2 reads SASEGT. V shed 5 bases and J 6 bases; nucleotides not matched to a gene: 4.

This clonotype has a count of ten or more. At one boundary the junction diverges from the germline segment, which might be a read error. V is TRBV6-1 and J is TRBJ1-2; D unclear. The CDR3 runs 13 residues. Germline V lookup: CDR1 MNHNS, CDR2 SASEGT. For the CDR3, the DNA is TGTGCCACCAGTGGGATCTTCGTCGGAGGCTACACCTTC. It encodes CATSGIFVGGYTF.

The table lists this clonotype with many counts. This chain uses TRBV11-2 with TRBJ1-1; D might be TRBD1 (6 bases). V was cut by 1 base and J by 9 bases, with 12 bases left in between. This CDR3 spans 13 amino acids. The germline V gene encodes CDR1 SGHAT and CDR2 FQNNGV. The CDR3 region has the DNA TGTGCCAGCAGCTTAGCTGGGGGCCTTAAAGCTTTCTTT. Its protein product is CASSLAGGLKAFF.

This clonotype showed up many times. Written as DNA, the CDR3 is TGTGCCAGCACCCCTCGGCAGTCCCCCGGGGAGCTGTTTTTT. Amino acid sequence: CASTPRQSPGELFF. The chain carries TRBV6-1 and TRBJ2-2; no clear D. This CDR3 comprises 14 residues. Germline CDR1 and CDR2: MNHNS and SASEGT. V was pared by 7 bases and J by 6 bases, with 15 bases between.

This clonotype was recorded a few times. The chain carries TRBV28 and TRBJ1-1; tentatively, D is TRBD1 (6 bases). The CDR3 runs 15 residues. Trimming left V 6 bases short and J 0 bases short, with 14 bases between. CDR1 and CDR2 (germline): MDHEN, SYDVKM. The CDR3 DNA reads as TGTGCCAGCAGGGTTAAGGGGGGCCTGAACACTGAAGCTTTCTTT. Encoded protein: CASRVKGGLNTEAFF.

The table lists this clonotype with many counts. The rearrangement joins TRBV7-9 to TRBJ1-3; D is undetermined. Germline V lookup: CDR1 SEHNR, CDR2 FQNEAQ (reference sequence). V lost 0 bases and J lost 5, with 8 bases in between. CDR3 length equals 14 residues. CDR3 in DNA: TGTGCCAGCAGCTTAGCGGCCTCCCGAAACACCATATATTTT. This encodes CASSLAASRNTIYF.

The chain employs TRBV24-1 and TRBJ1-2; 11 bases are a match to TRBD1. V was pared by 0 bases and J by 8 bases, with 4 bases of the junction left unmatched. Germline-derived CDR1 and CDR2 are KGHDR and SFDVKD. The CDR3 runs to 15 residues. CDR3 in DNA: TGTGCCACCAGTGATTTGGGACAGGGGGCCGGGGGCTACACCTTC. It codes for CATSDLGQGAGGYTF.

The chain combines TRBV19 with TRBJ2-7, with unresolved D. Germline loops: CDR1 LNHDA, CDR2 SQIVND (reference sequence). CDR3 length: 13 residues. V was clipped by 5 bases and J by 6 bases, with 14 bases between them. The CDR3 DNA follows: TGTGCCAGTAGTCTTTATAATGAAGGCGAGCAGTACTTC. As protein: CASSLYNEGEQYF.

In the case of this clonotype: Compared with germline, one end of the junction differs, possibly owing to a read error. This sequence joins TRBV19 and TRBJ1-3; the D gene is possibly TRBD1 (5 bases). CDR3 length equals 17 residues. In germline, CDR1 is LNHDA, CDR2 SQIVND (reference sequence). The CDR3 DNA follows: TGTGCCAGTAGTATCTATCCGGGACCGAGCTCTGGAAACACTATATATTTT. Its protein product is CASSIYPGPSSGNTIYF.

This clonotype was picked up many times. V and J are TRBV28 and TRBJ1-1, with a tentative D call TRBD1 (6 bases). The germline V gene has CDR1 MDHEN and CDR2 SYDVKM. V lost 5 bases and J 1 base, leaving 11 bases between the germline ends. The length of the CDR3 is 14 residues. The CDR3 region is CASSAWTENTEAFF. CDR3 nucleotide sequence: TGTGCCAGCAGTGCCTGGACAGAGAACACTGAAGCTTTCTTT.

The table lists this clonotype with a few counts. V is TRBV29-1 and J is TRBJ2-2; D not resolved. V dropped 3 bases and J dropped 4 bases, with 9 bases sitting between them. This CDR3 contains 13 residues. Germline-derived CDR1 and CDR2 are SQVTM and ANQGSEA. CDR3 nucleotides: TGCAGCGTTGATCTAGAAATCACCGGGGAGCTGTTTTTT. Translated: CSVDLEITGELFF.

This clonotype has ten or more counts. The chain recombines TRBV13 with TRBJ2-2, with D hard to call. This CDR3 spans 18 amino acids. The V and J ends lost 7 bases and 3 bases respectively, with 24 bases between them. Germline-derived CDR1 and CDR2 are PRHDT and FYEKMQ (reference sequence). The CDR3 loop is CASTFLLRSKDHTGELFF. DNA for the CDR3: TGTGCCAGCACCTTTTTGCTTCGGAGTAAGGACCACACCGGGGAGCTGTTTTTT. The full variable domain, with the rest looked up from reference TRBV13 and TRBJ2-2, is AAGVIQSPRHLIKEKRETATLKCYPIPRHDTVYWYQQGPGQDPQFLISFYEKMQSDKGSIPDRFSAQQFSDYHSELNMSSLELGDSALYFCASTFLLRSKDHTGELFFGEGSRLTVL.

This clonotype occurred a few times. This sequence joins TRBV7-9 and TRBJ1-5; no clear D gene. Germline V gene data show CDR1 as SEHNR and CDR2 as FQNEAQ (reference sequence). The CDR3 has 13 residues. V was shortened by 1 base and J by 5 bases, with 6 bases between the two germline ends. This chain's CDR3 is CASSLEDHQPQHF. The CDR3 bases are TGTGCCAGCAGCTTAGAAGACCATCAGCCCCAGCATTTT.

Ten or more counts support this clonotype. A much larger clone differs by one base, so this may be a read error. Likely a read error: the CDR3 ends without its conserved phenylalanine or tryptophan. The chain recombines TRBV12-3 or TRBV12-4 with TRBJ1-2; no definite D call. Trimming cost V 5 bases and J 4 bases, with 17 bases left between them. The CDR3 totals 15 residues. The CDR3 DNA sequence: TGTGCCAGCAGTCTCAGGTTTCGGCGGGGCTATGGCTACACCTCC. It specifies CASSLRFRRGYGYTS.

The rearrangement joins TRBV20-1 to TRBJ2-7; D possibly corresponds to TRBD1 (6 bases). Germline assignment: CDR1 DFQATT and CDR2 SNEGSKA (reference sequence). This CDR3 has 17 amino acids. Deletions cut 0 bases from V and 1 base from J, with 19 bases between. The CDR3 DNA reads as TGCAGTGCTAGAGAGGCTAAGACAGGCCCTCCTTCCTACGAGCAGTACTTC. Its protein product is CSAREAKTGPPSYEQYF.

DNA for the CDR3: TGTGCCAGCAGCAAACGTGCGGGCGAGGGACCCTTGGACTATGGCTACACCTTC. This gives the protein CASSKRAGEGPLDYGYTF. This chain joins TRBV6-2 or TRBV6-3 and TRBJ1-2, with D possibly matching TRBD1 (5 bases). CDR1 and CDR2 (germline): MNHEY, SVGEGT. The ends were cut back, 6 bases at V and 3 bases at J, with 26 bases in the middle. CDR3 length: 18 amino acids.

The sample holds a few counts of this clonotype. An end of the junction differs from the germline gene, which may be a read error. J is TRBJ2-4 and V is TRBV28, with D possibly matching TRBD2 (6 bases). The V gene's germline CDR1 is MDHEN and CDR2 SYDVKM. CDR3 size: 16 residues. CDR3: CASSLEGRIAKNIKYF. The CDR3 nucleotides read TGTGCCAGCAGTTTGGAGGGGAGGATCGCCAAAAACATTAAGTACTTC.

The chain employs TRBV7-9 and TRBJ2-7; D is ambiguous. V lost 7 bases and J 2 bases, leaving 12 bases between the germline ends. Germline CDR1 reads SEHNR; CDR2 reads FQNEAQ (reference sequence). The CDR3 contains 13 residues. CDR3 protein: CASIGLTPYEQYF. In DNA form, the CDR3 reads TGTGCCAGCATCGGGTTAACACCCTACGAGCAGTACTTC.

This clonotype was found many times. The CDR3 DNA reads as TGTGCCAGCAGCTGGACAGGGGAAGAGCAGCCCCAGCATTTT. It specifies CASSWTGEEQPQHF. The chain joins TRBV11-2 to TRBJ1-5, with 9 bases that match TRBD1. The CDR3 loop spans 14 amino acids. The ends lost 4 bases at V and 7 bases at J; junction bases unmatched: 5. Germline-derived CDR1 and CDR2 are SGHAT and FQNNGV. Looking up the rest from reference TRBV11-2 and TRBJ1-5 gives the full variable domain: EAGVAQSPRYKIIEKRQSVAFWCNPISGHATLYWYQQILGQGPKLLIQFQNNGVVDDSQLPKDRFSAERLKGVDSTLKIQPAKLEDSAVYLCASSWTGEEQPQHFGDGTRLSIL.

The chain uses TRBV27 and TRBJ1-6, with D perhaps TRBD1 (6 bases). Germline V gives CDR1 MNHEY, CDR2 SMNVEV (reference sequence). Trimming stripped 6 bases from V and 9 bases from J, with 15 bases between. The CDR3 totals 14 residues. The chain's CDR3 is CASRNEGEGSPLHF. In nucleotides, the CDR3 is TGTGCCAGCAGAAATGAGGGGGAGGGTTCACCCCTCCACTTT.

This clonotype was seen many times. The rearrangement links TRBV6-1 to TRBJ2-6; 10 nucleotides agree with TRBD1. Trimming removed 8 bases from V and 4 bases from J; junction bases left unmatched: 5. The CDR3 has 15 amino acids. Germline loops: CDR1 MNHNS, CDR2 SASEGT. The CDR3 DNA reads TGTGCCAGCGATGACAGGGGGCAAGGGGCCAACGTCCTGACTTTC. Amino acid sequence: CASDDRGQGANVLTF.